This note documents a single T cell receptor beta chain sequence. This sample is drawn from a study of blood T cell repertoires in COVID-19. The overall study: Sites in the United States, Italy and Spain provided acute and convalescent COVID-19 samples. T cells, B-cell-depleted T cells, or PBMCs supplied cDNA or gDNA.

Original handling: Amplifying reference gene primers gave estimates of nucleated cell counts. Produced via immunoSEQ multiplex PCR; TCRdb's table is partial and in-frame only. V, J and clone size are those of that table, while D and trimming were read from the DNA. The data hold roughly 150,000 clones, with over 75% observed a single time. Participants were aged about 18 to 90 years, lived in over 20 US areas, and enrolled virtually. The V and J ends lost 8 bases and 1 base, in that order; junction bases with no gene match: 6. The CDR3 loop spans 14 amino acids. The germline V gene encodes CDR1 SNHLY and CDR2 FYNNEI.

This sequence was found in a woman in her thirties or forties with acute COVID-19. The V call is TRBV2, the J call TRBJ1-1; 8 bases are shared with TRBD1. Sequenced: PBMCs or T cells enriched from blood (not recorded which). Here the CDR3 DNA reads TGTGCCAGCGGCGAGGACAGGGCGAACACTGAAGCTTTCTTT. It encodes CASGEDRANTEAFF. Full variable domain (outside the CDR3, taken from reference TRBV2 and TRBJ1-1): EPEVTQTPSHQVTQMGQEVILRCVPISNHLYFYWYRQILGQKVEFLVSFYNNEISEKSEIFDDQFSVERPDGSNFTLKIRSTKLEDSAMYFCASGEDRANTEAFFGQGTRLTVV.